The TCR beta chain under discussion was sequenced for a study of breast tumors, draining lymph nodes, adjacent tissues. General study results and limits: Tumors had less TCR diversity than lymph nodes, more than nontumor tissue.

TCRdb re-derived calls from the multiplex PCR reads in MiXCR, one entry per CDR3 protein. The data hold some 14,000 distinct CDR3 sequences, with 45% to 70% observed a single time. Looked up from germline, CDR1 is SGHTA and CDR2 is FQGNSA. The CDR3 is 13 amino acids. This clonotype has only one observation. Its specificity is unknown. At one boundary the junction diverges from the germline segment, which might be a read error. This TCR came from a female donor with breast cancer. Some clones in this sample may be carry-over from other donors' samples. The chain employs TRBV7-2 and TRBJ1-2; D is unresolved. The sequencing sample was made of tumor-adjacent breast tissue. In DNA, the CDR3 is TGTGCCAGCAGCCTGGACGCTAACCATGGCTACACTTTC. Encoded protein: CASSLDANHGYTF. The variable domain in full, with the rest retrieved from reference TRBV7-2 and TRBJ1-2, is GAGVSQSPSNKVTEKGKDVELRCDPISGHTALYWYRQSLGQGLEFLIYFQGNSAPDKSGLPSDRFSAERTGGSVSTLTIQRTQQEDSAVYLCASSLDANHGYTFGSGTRLTVV.